These T cell receptor beta chains were read from a single sample in a study of blood T cells in healthy people across ages. TCRdb re-called the 5' RACE reads with MiXCR, one entry per CDR3 protein. The table has approximately 690,000 distinct CDR3 sequences, roughly two fifths seen once. Sequencing was done on a sample of blood. These receptors were obtained from a man older than 75 in good health. Both conserved end residues are part of each CDR3. A D gene is named only where the DNA matches it firmly. Size values are once, few and many counts, or a class for expanded clones, and some rows have none.

CDR3 protein: CAWSVQSGSTEAFF
CDR3 DNA: TGTGCCTGGAGTGTACAGTCAGGATCTACTGAAGCTTTCTTT
V gene: TRBV30
D gene: -
clone size: -
J gene: TRBJ1-1

CDR3 protein: CATSDAGTSGRAKGEQFF
CDR3 DNA: TGTGCCACCAGTGATGCCGGGACTAGCGGGAGGGCCAAGGGTGAGCAGTTCTTC
V gene: TRBV24-1
D gene: TRBD2
clone size: many
J gene: TRBJ2-1

CDR3 protein: CATSDPGQGSETQYF
CDR3 DNA: TGTGCCACCAGTGACCCGGGACAGGGTTCCGAGACCCAGTACTTC
V gene: TRBV24-1
D gene: TRBD1
clone size: -
J gene: TRBJ2-5

CDR3 protein: CAIGIGPYNEQFF
CDR3 DNA: TGTGCCATCGGAATAGGACCCTACAATGAGCAGTTCTTC
V gene: TRBV10-3
D gene: -
clone size: -
J gene: TRBJ2-1

CDR3 protein: CASSQDPVGRASDTQYF
CDR3 DNA: TGTGCCAGCAGCCAAGATCCGGTCGGGAGGGCATCAGATACGCAGTATTTT
V gene: TRBV3-1
D gene: TRBD2
clone size: few
J gene: TRBJ2-3

CDR3 protein: CSARGALADQETQYF
CDR3 DNA: TGCAGTGCTAGAGGGGCCCTAGCGGACCAAGAGACCCAGTACTTC
V gene: TRBV20-1
D gene: TRBD2
clone size: -
J gene: TRBJ2-5

CDR3 protein: CASSLVGTATINTGELFF
CDR3 DNA: TGCGCCAGCAGCTTGGTAGGGACAGCGACAATCAACACCGGGGAGCTGTTTTTT
V gene: TRBV5-1
D gene: TRBD1
clone size: few
J gene: TRBJ2-2

CDR3 protein: CASSYRRGQGEAFF
CDR3 DNA: TGTGCCAGCAGTTACCGTCGGGGGCAGGGGGAAGCTTTCTTT
V gene: TRBV6-5
D gene: -
clone size: -
J gene: TRBJ1-1

CDR3 protein: CATGNSQETQYF
CDR3 DNA: TGTGCCACCGGAAACAGCCAAGAGACCCAGTACTTC
V gene: TRBV24-1
D gene: -
clone size: -
J gene: TRBJ2-5

CDR3 protein: CASSVSTGFCPLHF
CDR3 DNA: TGTGCCAGCAGCGTATCAACAGGATTCTGTCCCCTCCACTTT
V gene: TRBV9
D gene: -
clone size: -
J gene: TRBJ1-6

CDR3 protein: CASSRNGGITEAFF
CDR3 DNA: TGTGCCAGCAGCCGGAACGGGGGGATCACTGAAGCTTTCTTT
V gene: TRBV14
D gene: -
clone size: -
J gene: TRBJ1-1